This TCR beta chain originates from a study of tumor-infiltrating lymphocytes in primary liver carcinoma. In the study overall: The study reported T1-T3 N0M0 tumors spanning 4.2 to 10 cm.

V was pared by 8 bases and J by 0 bases, with 18 bases between. The CDR3 has 15 amino acids. Germline V gene lookup returns CDR1 SQVTM and CDR2 ANQGSEA. The researchers produced TCR beta cDNA from around 500 ng total RNA with a constant-region primer. Slightly modified ARM-PCR, run as three nested multiplex PCR rounds, produced the TCR beta libraries. The study ran its first two PCR rounds for about 11 cycles each, using TRBV1-TRBV30 forward primers and a C-beta reverse primer. TCRdb used MiXCR to reprocess the multiplex PCR reads, holding one entry per CDR3 protein. The sample shows fewer than 400,000 distinct CDR3 sequences, 50% to 60% of them seen only once. Unsorted whole blood supplied the RNA, and germline DNA was extracted too. This clonotype has only one observation.

Source material: peripheral blood. The rearrangement uses TRBV29-1 and TRBJ2-3; either TRBD1 or TRBD2 may fit D (5 bases each). This sequence was found in a young woman with primary liver carcinoma and hepatitis B virus infection. The CDR3 here is CSTLGEWSSTDTQYF. The CDR3 DNA sequence: TGCAGCACACTGGGGGAGTGGTCGAGCACAGATACGCAGTATTTT.